The 3 T cell receptor beta chains below come from one sample, sequenced in a study of CD8 T cells in ankylosing spondylitis. Using its own MiXCR run on the 5' RACE reads, TCRdb lists one record per CDR3 protein. The sample records 150,000 to 200,000 distinct CDR3 sequences, 13% being singletons. Source material: blood, either unsorted or a sorted T cell fraction (not recorded which). These receptors all come from a female donor with ankylosing spondylitis or in good health (not recorded which).

This clonotype was recorded only once. The chain uses TRBV6-2 or TRBV6-3 and TRBJ2-1; 7 positions match TRBD2. The CDR3 contains 15 residues. The germline V gene encodes CDR1 MNHEY and CDR2 SVGEGT. V shed 6 bases, J shed 0 bases, and the junction held 5 bases outside the gene matches. DNA for the CDR3: TGTGCCAGCAGCCCCGGGAGGAGCTCCTACAATGAGCAGTTCTTC. It encodes CASSPGRSSYNEQFF.

This clonotype was detected only a few times. The CDR3 DNA reads TGCAGTGCTAGAACCCTGCATGGCGGGGCGCGGAGCAATGAGCAGTTCTTC. This codes for CSARTLHGGARSNEQFF. The chain uses TRBV20-1 and TRBJ2-1, with D maybe TRBD2 (6 bases). V lost 2 bases and J 6 bases, leaving 23 bases between the germline ends. Germline CDR1 reads DFQATT; CDR2 reads SNEGSKA (reference sequence). This CDR3 is built from 17 residues.

There are many counts of this clonotype. The chain joins TRBV19 to TRBJ1-3; D unresolved. V lost 2 bases and J 1 base, leaving 6 bases between the germline ends. Germline V gene data show CDR1 as LNHDA and CDR2 as SQIVND (reference sequence). The CDR3 runs to 14 residues. The CDR3 nucleotides are TGTGCCAGTAGTATATCGGGGTCTGGAAACACCATATATTTT. It encodes CASSISGSGNTIYF.